Sequencing of this TCR beta chain was carried out in a study of vaccination effects on CD4 cells after COVID-19. About the research overall: Median timing of post-vaccine samples was 72 days after the second dose.

Antigen-specific CD4+ T cell clonotypes were called by their expansion after viral peptide-pool culture in ViraFEST. The authors isolated CD4+ T cells after about 10 days of culture. All study participants received two doses of BNT162b2 or mRNA-1273 vaccine. At days 3 and 7, half of the medium was exchanged for IL-2 medium. Sequencing used immunoSEQ multiplex PCR; TCRdb keeps in-frame clones, though not all of them. The table has tens of thousands of clones, around 70% seen once. Findings of the study overall: Within healthy vaccinees, only 1 of 255 vaccine-induced clones displayed cross-reactivity with common cold coronaviruses.

On this clone: Its antigen is still unknown.

The input for sequencing was CD4+ T cells from PBMCs cultured with HCoV-229E spike peptides, taken after COVID-19 vaccination. This receptor was obtained from a human donor who received a COVID-19 vaccine.

CDR3 in amino acids: CASSVSQGDWQETQYF. For the CDR3, the DNA is TGTGCCAGCAGTGTATCACAGGGAGATTGGCAAGAGACCCAGTACTTC. The chain links TRBV6-1 to TRBJ2-5, with a weak D call TRBD1 (6 bases). This CDR3 region has 16 residues. Germline assignment: CDR1 MNHNS and CDR2 SASEGT. The V and J ends lost 4 bases and 2 bases respectively, with 17 bases between them.